This passage covers 2 T cell receptor beta chains from one sample sequenced in a study of blood T cell repertoires in COVID-19. Clones were sequenced by immunoSEQ multiplex PCR, and TCRdb holds only the in-frame ones, with some missing. Of approximately 130,000 clones in the sample, just over 75% are singletons; the top ten hold roughly a tenth. Input material: peripheral blood. The source of these receptors is a human donor in a cohort sampled during active COVID-19.

CDR3 loop: CASSLQVWPDTQYF. In nucleotides, the CDR3 is TGTGCCAGCAGCTTACAGGTTTGGCCAGATACGCAGTATTTT. This chain uses TRBV13 with TRBJ2-3; D remains unclear. The CDR3 has 14 amino acids. Trimming pared 2 bases from V and 4 bases from J, leaving 10 bases between. Germline loops: CDR1 PRHDT, CDR2 FYEKMQ (reference sequence).

This chain connects TRBV7-9 to TRBJ1-1; D might be TRBD1 (5 bases). The germline V and J ends were trimmed by 2 bases and 4 bases, with 17 bases remaining between them. This CDR3 comprises 16 residues. Germline-derived CDR1 and CDR2 are SEHNR and FQNEAQ (reference sequence). The CDR3 protein is CASSLIGLTQGTEAFF. The CDR3 DNA is TGTGCCAGCAGCTTAATCGGTTTAACCCAGGGCACTGAAGCTTTCTTT.